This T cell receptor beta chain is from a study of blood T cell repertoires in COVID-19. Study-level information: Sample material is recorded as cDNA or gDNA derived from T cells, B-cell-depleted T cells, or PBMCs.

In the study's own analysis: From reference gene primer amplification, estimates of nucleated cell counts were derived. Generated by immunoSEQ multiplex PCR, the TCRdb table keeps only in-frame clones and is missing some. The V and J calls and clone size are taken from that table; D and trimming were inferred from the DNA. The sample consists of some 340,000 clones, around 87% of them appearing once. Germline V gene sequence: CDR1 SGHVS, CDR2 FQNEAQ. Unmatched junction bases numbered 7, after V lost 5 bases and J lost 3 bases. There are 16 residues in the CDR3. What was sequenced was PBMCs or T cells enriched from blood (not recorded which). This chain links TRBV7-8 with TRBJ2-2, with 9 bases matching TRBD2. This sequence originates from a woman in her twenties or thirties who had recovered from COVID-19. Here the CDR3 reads CASSASGGMYTGELFF. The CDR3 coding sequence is TGTGCCAGCAGCGCGAGCGGGGGGATGTACACCGGGGAGCTGTTTTTT.